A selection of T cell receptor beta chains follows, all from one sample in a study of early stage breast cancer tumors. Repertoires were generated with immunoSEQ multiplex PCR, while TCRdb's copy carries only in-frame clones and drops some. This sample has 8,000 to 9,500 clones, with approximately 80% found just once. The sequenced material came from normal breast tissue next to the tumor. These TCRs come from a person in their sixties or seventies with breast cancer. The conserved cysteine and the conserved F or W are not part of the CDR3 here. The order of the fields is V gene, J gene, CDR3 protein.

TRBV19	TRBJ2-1	ASSNQVNEQF
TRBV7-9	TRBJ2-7	ASSLGSYEQY
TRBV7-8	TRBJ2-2	ASSPGHGELF
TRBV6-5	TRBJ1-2	ASSYRQGLGYT
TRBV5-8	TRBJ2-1	ASSIRLVSPNEQF
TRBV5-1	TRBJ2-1	ASSLVSRLRTQLTHNEQF
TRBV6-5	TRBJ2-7	ASSYGTSGYEQY
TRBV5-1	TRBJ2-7	ASSLGGLNYEQY
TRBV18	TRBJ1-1	ASSPAGGGNTEAF
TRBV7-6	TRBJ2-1	ASSLALGYNEQF